Listed below are T cell receptor beta chains from one sample, sequenced in a study of blood T cell repertoires in COVID-19. The repertoire was sequenced with immunoSEQ multiplex PCR; TCRdb's copy has only in-frame clones and lacks some. The table has about 400,000 clones, 70% to 90% seen once. Sequenced sample: peripheral blood. The receptors were gathered from a human donor in a cohort sampled during active COVID-19. Each CDR3 is given with its conserved first and last residue.

v_gene,j_gene,CDR3aa
TRBV7-9,TRBJ1-6,CASSPSTGGSSPLHF
TRBV5-8,TRBJ2-7,CASSLLRGYEQYF
TRBV4-1,TRBJ2-5,CASSLDLTGEGGETQYF
TRBV4-1,TRBJ1-6,CASSQGATLNSPLHF
TRBV10-1,TRBJ2-5,CASSPNSGGAETQYF
TRBV11-3,TRBJ2-1,CASSLDSGTYNEQFF
TRBV15,TRBJ2-7,CALYEQYF
TRBV5-6,TRBJ1-2,CASSPTASYGYTF
TRBV2,TRBJ2-5,CASSEGKVRGETQYF
TRBV5-1,TRBJ2-5,CASSPRGLRPETQYF
TRBV25-1,TRBJ2-7,CASSDSGTGVDEQYF
TRBV3-1/TRBV3-2,TRBJ2-5,CASSRKAGGWETQYF
TRBV10-3,TRBJ2-7,CAISGGGKTTYEQYF
TRBV18,TRBJ1-1,CASSRGLNTEAFF
TRBV28,TRBJ2-1,CASLDRTYNEQFF
TRBV7-2,TRBJ1-4,CATGQERNEKLFF
TRBV19,TRBJ2-7,CASSIRTSGSVYEQYF
TRBV4-1,TRBJ2-2,CASSQDLTRTGELFF
TRBV11-3,TRBJ1-1,CASSLSGSTEAFF
TRBV5-1,TRBJ1-1,CASTPGRVWNMNTEAFF